This TCR beta chain was obtained from a study of T cell changes during pregnancy in multiple sclerosis. The CDR3 is 15 residues long. Trimming left V 3 bases short and J 3 bases short, with 14 bases between. Germline V gives CDR1 LNHDA, CDR2 SQIVND (reference sequence). TCRdb's table, derived via immunoSEQ multiplex PCR, lists solely in-frame clones and lacks some. The table lists tens of thousands of clones, 90% to 95% of them singletons. Here the sequenced sample was peripheral blood, taken after pregnancy. The origin of this receptor is a female donor in good health, enrolled as a control in a pregnancy study. The V gene is TRBV19, the J gene TRBJ1-2; D uncertain. CDR3 nucleotide sequence: TGTGCCAGTAGTATTCGGAGATCCGCGGACTATGGCTACACCTTC. The encoded protein is CASSIRRSADYGYTF. The full variable domain, with the rest looked up from reference TRBV19 and TRBJ1-2, is DGGITQSPKYLFRKEGQNVTLSCEQNLNHDAMYWYRQDPGQGLRLIYYSQIVNDFQKGDIAEGYSVSREKKESFPLTVTSAQKNPTAFYLCASSIRRSADYGYTFGSGTRLTVV.